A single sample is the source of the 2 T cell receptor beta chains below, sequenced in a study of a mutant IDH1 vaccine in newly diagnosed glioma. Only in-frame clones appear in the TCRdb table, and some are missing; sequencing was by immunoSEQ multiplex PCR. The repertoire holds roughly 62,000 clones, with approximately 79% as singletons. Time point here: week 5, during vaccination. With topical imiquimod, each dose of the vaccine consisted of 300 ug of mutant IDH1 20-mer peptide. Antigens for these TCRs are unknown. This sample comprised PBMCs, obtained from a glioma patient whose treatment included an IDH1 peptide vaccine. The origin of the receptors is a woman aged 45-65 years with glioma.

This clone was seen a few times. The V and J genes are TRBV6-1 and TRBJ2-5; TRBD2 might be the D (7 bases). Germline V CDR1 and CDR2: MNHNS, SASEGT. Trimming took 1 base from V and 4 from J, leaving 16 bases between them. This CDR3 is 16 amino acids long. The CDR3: CASSEEGGGRSETQYF. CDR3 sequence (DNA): TGTGCCAGCAGTGAAGAAGGCGGGGGCCGCTCAGAGACCCAGTACTTC.

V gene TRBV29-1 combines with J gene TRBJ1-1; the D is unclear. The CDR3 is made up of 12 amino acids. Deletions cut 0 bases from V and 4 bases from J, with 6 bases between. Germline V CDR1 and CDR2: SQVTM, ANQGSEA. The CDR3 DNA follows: TGCAGCGTTGAAGATCGTGGCACTGAAGCTTTCTTT. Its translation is CSVEDRGTEAFF.